This T cell receptor (beta chain) comes out of a study of graft-versus-host responses after intestinal transplantation. About the study: Grafts that recipients had were multivisceral, liver-intestinal, or isolated intestinal transplants. For approximately three years after anti-thymocyte globulin induction, all recipients took tacrolimus and steroids.

Notes on the study in general: There were GvH clones found in recipient marrow, and some of them appeared first in ileum or blood.

The table came from immunoSEQ multiplex PCR; TCRdb's copy has only in-frame clones and leaves some out. The sample carries roughly 92,000 clones, about 87% recorded once. Of note for this clone: Its antigen is unknown.

The material was unstimulated CD4+ T cells sorted from spleen or lymph node cells, obtained before transplant. The TCR sequence derives from a human donor who was the organ donor for an intestinal transplant.

As DNA, the CDR3 is TGTGCCAGCAGCGCTGGGACTAGCGGGGTCACTAGCACAGATACGCAGTATTTT. This codes for CASSAGTSGVTSTDTQYF. The gene calls are TRBV5-4 and TRBJ2-3; 13 bases align to TRBD2. V dropped 4 bases and J dropped 0; count of bases not matched to a gene: 8. The CDR3 loop spans 18 amino acids. Germline V gene sequence: CDR1 SGHNT, CDR2 YYREEE (reference sequence).